This T cell receptor beta chain was documented in a study of blood T cell repertoires in COVID-19. About the research overall: Acute and convalescent COVID-19 samples came from the United States, Italy and Spain. Sources were T cells, B-cell-depleted T cells, or PBMCs; the material itself was cDNA or gDNA.

Original processing notes: Reference gene primer amplification in the assay estimated nucleated cell counts. Profiled with immunoSEQ multiplex PCR; TCRdb holds only in-frame clones, not every one. V and J calls and clone size are as listed in that table; D and trimming were resolved from the DNA. The sample includes about 71,000 clones, about 87% of them seen just once. The specimen sequenced was peripheral blood. This clonotype originated in a human donor in a cohort sampled during active COVID-19.

The CDR3 DNA is TGTGCCAGCAGTTTATGGGGTGGACTACCCGGAGTGGTACGCACAGATACGCAGTATTTT. This codes for CASSLWGGLPGVVRTDTQYF. This chain joins TRBV28 and TRBJ2-3, with D tentatively TRBD2 (6 bases). This CDR3 comprises 20 residues. CDR1 is MDHEN, CDR2 SYDVKM, per germline. Trimming removed 0 bases at V and 1 base at J, with 23 bases between.